The 17 T cell receptor beta chains listed next were all sequenced from one sample in a study of shared clonotypes between healthy human individuals. Sequencing used immunoSEQ multiplex PCR; TCRdb keeps in-frame clones, though not all of them. The table lists over a million clones, 75% to 85% of them singletons. The specimen was memory CD4+ T cells from PBMCs. The subset denotes: CD45RA-negative fraction. These receptor sequences come from a man between 18 and 29 years old in good health. Some clones in this sample may be carry-over from other donors' samples.

The CDR3 DNA follows: TGCAGCGCCACCCTTTCCAGCCAAGAGACCCAGTACTTC. Residues: CSATLSSQETQYF. The chain recombines TRBV29-1 with TRBJ2-5, with D uncertain. This CDR3 has 13 amino acids. From germline, CDR1 is SQVTM and CDR2 ANQGSEA. V was trimmed by 7 bases and J by 1 base, leaving 13 bases between them.

This rearrangement joins TRBV28 to TRBJ1-5, with TRBD1 identical over 9 bases. V lost 3 bases and J lost 3; bases outside the gene matches: 3. The germline CDR1 and CDR2 sequences are MDHEN and SYDVKM. The CDR3 is 15 amino acids. CDR3 sequence: CASSFGTGFNQPQHF. As DNA, the CDR3 is TGTGCCAGCAGTTTCGGGACAGGGTTCAATCAGCCCCAGCATTTT.

V gene TRBV10-1 combines with J gene TRBJ2-6, with a weak D call TRBD2 (5 bases). This CDR3 is built from 15 residues. The germline V gene has CDR1 WNHNN and CDR2 SYGVQD (reference sequence). V was clipped by 10 bases and J by 1 base, with 14 bases between them. The CDR3 DNA reads TGCGCCACGTCAGATACGGGGTCTGGGGCCAACGTCCTGACTTTC. Protein product: CATSDTGSGANVLTF.

This sequence joins TRBV5-5 and TRBJ2-7, with D unresolved. The CDR3 contains 14 residues. Trimming left V 1 base short and J 3 bases short, with 11 bases between. Germline values: CDR1 SGHKS, CDR2 YYEKEE (reference sequence). As DNA, the CDR3 is TGTGCCAGCAGCTTGCAAAGGGTGTTCTACGAGCAGTACTTC. This encodes CASSLQRVFYEQYF. Using reference TRBV5-5 and TRBJ2-7 for the parts outside the CDR3, the full variable domain is DAGVTQSPTHLIKTRGQQVTLRCSPISGHKSVSWYQQVLGQGPQFIFQYYEKEERGRGNFPDRFSARQFPNYSSELNVNALLLGDSALYLCASSLQRVFYEQYFGPGTRLTVT.

CDR3 bases: TGCAGCGGCGGGAGTCACGGCACTGAAGCTTTCTTT. Translated: CSGGSHGTEAFF. This chain connects TRBV29-1 to TRBJ1-1; no reliable D call. This CDR3 contains 12 residues. The V gene's germline CDR1 is SQVTM and CDR2 ANQGSEA. Trimming shortened V by 7 bases and J by 4 bases, and 13 bases separated the two germline ends.

V usage is TRBV27 and J usage is TRBJ2-2; the D gene is possibly TRBD2 (7 bases). Trimming removed 7 bases at V and 7 bases at J, with 22 bases between. This CDR3 has 16 residues. Germline assignment: CDR1 MNHEY and CDR2 SMNVEV (reference sequence). The CDR3 here is CASTYHDGGRGGELFF. The DNA of the CDR3 is TGTGCCAGCACCTATCACGACGGGGGGCGGGGCGGGGAGCTGTTTTTT.

The chain has TRBV18 and TRBJ1-1; D possibly corresponds to TRBD1 (6 bases). The CDR3 consists of 14 residues. In germline, CDR1 is KGHSH, CDR2 LQKENI. The V gene lost 7 bases and the J gene lost 6 bases, with 18 bases spanning the gap. CDR3 loop: CASYLGQPYSEAFF. The DNA of the CDR3 is TGTGCCAGCTATCTAGGACAGCCATATTCTGAAGCTTTCTTT. Full variable domain (outside the CDR3, taken from reference TRBV18 and TRBJ1-1): NAGVMQNPRHLVRRRGQEARLRCSPMKGHSHVYWYRQLPEEGLKFMVYLQKENIIDESGMPKERFSAEFPKEGPSILRIQQVVRGDSAAYFCASYLGQPYSEAFFGQGTRLTVV.

The rearrangement joins TRBV10-1 to TRBJ2-7; D might be TRBD2 (6 bases). CDR3 length: 16 residues. Trimming shortened V by 6 bases and J by 0 bases, and 18 bases separated the two germline ends. Germline-derived CDR1 and CDR2 are WNHNN and SYGVQD (reference sequence). The CDR3 bases are TGCGCCAGCAGGGCCTGGGGGGACGCACTCTCCTACGAGCAGTACTTC. Protein sequence: CASRAWGDALSYEQYF.

Here the CDR3 reads CASSLTGGAGANVLTF. The CDR3 coding sequence is TGTGCCAGCAGCTTGACAGGGGGTGCCGGGGCCAACGTCCTGACTTTC. The rearrangement uses TRBV7-9 and TRBJ2-6, with TRBD1 matching 9 bases. After removal of 3 bases from V and 4 bases from J, the junction contained 4 bases not matched to a gene. The germline V gene encodes CDR1 SEHNR and CDR2 FQNEAQ (reference sequence). This CDR3 is built from 16 residues.

The rearrangement joins TRBV2 to TRBJ2-7; D unclear. Germline assignment: CDR1 SNHLY and CDR2 FYNNEI. This CDR3 is built from 16 residues. The V and J ends lost 6 bases and 0 bases respectively, with 18 bases between them. CDR3 loop: CASSLKTLGGSYEQYF. The CDR3 DNA is TGTGCCAGCAGCCTAAAGACCCTAGGTGGCTCCTACGAGCAGTACTTC.

The rearrangement uses TRBV7-9 and TRBJ2-1, with unresolved D. The length of the CDR3 is 16 residues. V shed 4 bases and J shed 0 bases, with 13 bases lying between them. CDR1 and CDR2 from the germline V gene are SEHNR and FQNEAQ (reference sequence). This chain's CDR3 is CASSSQSLFSYNEQFF. CDR3 DNA sequence: TGTGCCAGCAGCTCCCAAAGTCTCTTCTCCTACAATGAGCAGTTCTTC.

The chain combines TRBV30 with TRBJ1-3; no clear D gene. The CDR3 has 16 residues. The V end lost 0 bases, the J end lost 0 bases, and 12 bases lay between the germline ends. Germline V lookup: CDR1 GTSNPN, CDR2 SVGIG (reference sequence). CDR3 in DNA: TGTGCCTGGAGTGTACGGGCCATGAGCTCTGGAAACACCATATATTTT. Protein: CAWSVRAMSSGNTIYF.

This clone was counted only a few times. The genes are TRBV11-2 and TRBJ2-4; D is perhaps TRBD1 or TRBD2 (5 bases each). Germline CDR1 reads SGHAT; CDR2 reads FQNNGV. V was shortened by 0 bases and J by 0 bases, with 15 bases between the two germline ends. There are 18 residues in the CDR3. This CDR3 reads CASSLDLIRGSAKNIQYF. The CDR3 coding sequence is TGTGCCAGCAGCTTAGATCTAATACGGGGCTCAGCCAAAAACATTCAGTACTTC.

This clone was seen ten or more times. This chain links TRBV7-2 with TRBJ2-1; 12 nucleotides agree with TRBD2. V gave up 5 bases and J gave up 0 bases; unmatched junction bases: 11. The CDR3 has 19 amino acids. Germline V CDR1 and CDR2: SGHTA, FQGNSA. Here the CDR3 reads CASSTPGLAGQDSYNEQFF. Here the CDR3 DNA reads TGTGCCAGCAGCACGCCGGGACTAGCGGGTCAAGACTCCTACAATGAGCAGTTCTTC.

The chain carries TRBV11-2 and TRBJ1-4; D is undetermined. The germline V gene has CDR1 SGHAT and CDR2 FQNNGV. The CDR3 has 13 residues. Trimming removed 0 bases at V and 5 bases at J, with 4 bases between. This CDR3 is CASSLDRNEKLFF. CDR3 coding DNA: TGTGCCAGCAGCTTAGACAGGAATGAAAAACTGTTTTTT. The full variable domain, in which reference TRBV11-2 and TRBJ1-4 provide the parts outside the CDR3, is EAGVAQSPRYKIIEKRQSVAFWCNPISGHATLYWYQQILGQGPKLLIQFQNNGVVDDSQLPKDRFSAERLKGVDSTLKIQPAKLEDSAVYLCASSLDRNEKLFFGSGTQLSVL.

This clone was recorded a few times. Within the sample, other DNA sequences also encode this same CDR3. The chain has TRBV20-1 and TRBJ1-5, with D hard to call. Germline values: CDR1 DFQATT, CDR2 SNEGSKA (reference sequence). There are 11 residues in the CDR3. Trimming shortened V by 3 bases and J by 5 bases, and 5 bases separated the two germline ends. CDR3 sequence: CSARGDQPQHF. CDR3 in DNA: TGCAGTGCTAGGGGCGATCAGCCCCAGCATTTT.

The chain couples TRBV4-2 to TRBJ2-1; D unresolved. The CDR3 totals 14 residues. The ends were cut back, 3 bases at V and 5 bases at J, with 11 bases in the middle. CDR1 LGHNA and CDR2 YNFKEQ come from the germline V gene. In DNA, the CDR3 is TGTGCCAGCAGCCACCCCTCGCTAAACAATGAGCAGTTCTTC. Translation gives CASSHPSLNNEQFF.